This T cell receptor beta chain emerged from a study of blood T cell repertoires in COVID-19. For the study at large: Spain, Italy and the United States supplied samples that represented acute and convalescent COVID-19. T cells, B-cell-depleted T cells, or PBMCs supplied cDNA or gDNA.

Clones were sequenced by immunoSEQ multiplex PCR, and TCRdb holds only the in-frame ones, with some missing. This table holds about 270,000 clones, 85% to 90% found once. The sample taken for sequencing was peripheral blood. The clonotype was recovered from a human donor in a cohort sampled during active COVID-19.

DNA for the CDR3: TGTGCCAGCAGCTTAGCGGAGGGTGGTGAAAAACTGTTTTTT. Protein sequence: CASSLAEGGEKLFF. V is TRBV7-9 and J is TRBJ1-4; D gene ambiguous. V was trimmed by 0 bases and J by 7 bases, leaving 9 bases between them. The germline V gene has CDR1 SEHNR and CDR2 FQNEAQ (reference sequence). This CDR3 contains 14 residues.